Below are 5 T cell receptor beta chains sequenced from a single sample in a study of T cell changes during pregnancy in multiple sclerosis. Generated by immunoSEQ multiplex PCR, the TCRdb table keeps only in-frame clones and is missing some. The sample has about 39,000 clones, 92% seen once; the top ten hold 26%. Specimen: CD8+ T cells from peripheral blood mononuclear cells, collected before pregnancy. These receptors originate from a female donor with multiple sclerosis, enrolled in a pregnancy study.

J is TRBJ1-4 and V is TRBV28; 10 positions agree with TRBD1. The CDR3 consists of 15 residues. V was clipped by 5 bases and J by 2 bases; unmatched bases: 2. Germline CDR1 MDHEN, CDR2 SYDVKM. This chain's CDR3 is CASSQTGGTNEKLFF. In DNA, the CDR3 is TGTGCCAGCAGTCAGACAGGGGGCACTAATGAAAAACTGTTTTTT.

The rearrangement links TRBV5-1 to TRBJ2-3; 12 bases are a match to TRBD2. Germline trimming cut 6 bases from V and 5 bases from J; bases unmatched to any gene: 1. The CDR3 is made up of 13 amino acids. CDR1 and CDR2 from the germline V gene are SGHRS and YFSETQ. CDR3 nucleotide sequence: TGCGCCAGCACGGGACTAGCGGGAGATACGCAGTATTTT. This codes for CASTGLAGDTQYF.

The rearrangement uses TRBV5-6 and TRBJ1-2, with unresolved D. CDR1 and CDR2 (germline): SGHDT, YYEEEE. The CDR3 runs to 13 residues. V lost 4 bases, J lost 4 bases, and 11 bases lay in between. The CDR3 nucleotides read TGTGCCAGCAGCAGCGGGTCTTTCTATGGCTACACCTTC. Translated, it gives CASSSGSFYGYTF.

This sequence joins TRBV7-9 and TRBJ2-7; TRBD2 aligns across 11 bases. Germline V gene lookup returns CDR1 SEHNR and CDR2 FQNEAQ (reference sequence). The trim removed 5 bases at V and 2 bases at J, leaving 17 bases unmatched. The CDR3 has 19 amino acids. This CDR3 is CASSLRLAGSHNNTYEQYF. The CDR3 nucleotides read TGTGCCAGCAGCCTCCGACTAGCGGGGAGCCATAATAATACCTACGAGCAGTACTTC. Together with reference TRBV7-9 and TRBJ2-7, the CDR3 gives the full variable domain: DTGVSQNPRHKITKRGQNVTFRCDPISEHNRLYWYRQTLGQGPEFLTYFQNEAQLEKSRLLSDRFSAERPKGSFSTLEIQRTEQGDSAMYLCASSLRLAGSHNNTYEQYFGPGTRLTVT.

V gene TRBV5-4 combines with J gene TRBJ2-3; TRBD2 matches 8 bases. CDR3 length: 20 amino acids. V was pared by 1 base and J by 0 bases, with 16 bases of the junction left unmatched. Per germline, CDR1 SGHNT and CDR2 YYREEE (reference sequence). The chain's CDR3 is CASSLRSRAPSGYSTDTQYF. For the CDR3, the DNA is TGTGCCAGCAGCTTGCGTTCTAGGGCCCCTAGCGGGTATAGCACAGATACGCAGTATTTT.